The clone carrying this T cell receptor beta chain was seen ten or more times. TCRdb keeps only in-frame clones here, not all; method: immunoSEQ multiplex PCR. The sample lists about 270,000 clones; 91% were seen once. The source of the sample is a study of blood T cell repertoires in COVID-19. This sequence originates from a man aged 40-49 years who had been exposed to COVID-19. The specimen sequenced was PBMCs or T cells enriched from blood (not recorded which).

DNA for the CDR3: TGTGCCAGCAGCTCCGAGGTTGGGGAGACCCAGTACTTC. Translating it yields CASSSEVGETQYF. This chain connects TRBV7-9 to TRBJ2-5, with D unclear. The germline V gene encodes CDR1 SEHNR and CDR2 FQNEAQ (reference sequence). V shed 4 bases and J shed 5 bases, with 11 bases lying between them. This CDR3 comprises 13 residues. The whole variable domain, remainder taken from reference TRBV7-9 and TRBJ2-5, is DTGVSQNPRHKITKRGQNVTFRCDPISEHNRLYWYRQTLGQGPEFLTYFQNEAQLEKSRLLSDRFSAERPKGSFSTLEIQRTEQGDSAMYLCASSSEVGETQYFGPGTRLLVL.